The source of this TCR beta chain is a study of blood T cell repertoires in COVID-19 (dated by TCRdb to the early 2020s). Study-wide context: Samples from collaborators originated in the United States, Italy and Spain and spanned both the acute and convalescent phases of COVID-19. The prospective study material was composed of cDNA or gDNA derived from T cells, B-cell-depleted T cells, or PBMCs. Subjects who had been exposed to COVID-19, were actively infected with it, or had recovered from it provided the deeply sampled blood TCRbeta repertoires that made up the dataset. The repertoires were released in a freely available public database intended as a resource for research on the immune response to SARS-CoV-2. Samples came from the ongoing ImmuneRACE study (first 160 participants) plus 1,254 subjects from 6 global collaborators. The sample metadata nearly always contained a de-identified subject ID, COVID-19 status, age in years and sex. Where HLA class I and class II types were available, the types were taken from metadata supplied by the sample provider, not from assay-based typing.

Enrolling through a virtual design, the prospective study's participants ranged in age from roughly 18 to 100 years and lived across 24 United States geographic areas. Cohort assignment in the prospective study relied on participant-reported clinical history from a screening survey and a study questionnaire. In the prospective study, mobile phlebotomists collected whole blood, serum and a nasopharyngeal or oropharyngeal swab from each participant. Prospective study participants could optionally give additional blood draws and questionnaires over an approximately 2-month period. Blood samples from the prospective study were shipped frozen or at room temperature prior to DNA extraction. TCRbeta CDR3 regions were amplified from genomic DNA using the immunoSEQ Assay, a bias-controlled multiplex PCR. The authors' analysis ran thus. The number of nucleated cells in each sample was estimated by amplification of reference gene primers within the assay. Sequence reads were collapsed and filtered to measure the absolute abundance of every unique TCRbeta CDR3 rearrangement. For each sample, productive Simpson clonality was calculated as the square root of Simpson's diversity index across productive rearrangements. In TCRdb, the immuneACCESS table is reduced to in-frame sequences with V and J assigned. These tables do not hold every clone; where another copy was compared, an unresolved V gene accounts for under half, and the others remain unexplained. V and J calls and clone size are as listed in that table; D and trimming were resolved from the DNA. Recorded for this sample are approximately 240,000 clones; roughly 80% of them occurred a single time. The top ten constitute roughly 1.3% of the sample.

General findings and caveats noted by the study authors: How much clinical and demographic metadata was included differed by source and by participant, and the metadata was provided uncurated.

This clone was seen once. Its antigen is still unknown. Base qualities are not recorded, but no much larger clone differs from it by a single base. CDR1 and CDR2, looked up from the germline V gene, are MDHEN and SYDVKM. Trimmed from V: 6 bases; trimmed from J: 1 base; junction bases lacking a gene match: 9. There are 16 amino acids in the CDR3, from cysteine to phenylalanine inclusive. Just CDR3 DNA is preserved here, 48 bases in frame from base 1. The rearranged segments are TRBV28 and TRBJ1-5; TRBD1 matches 7 bases in the middle. Sequencing used PBMCs or T cells enriched from blood (not recorded which). The clonotype comes from a woman aged 40 to 50 with acute COVID-19. The CDR3 reads CASRTSGGWSNQPQHF. The nucleotides are TGTGCCAGCAGAACGTCAGGGGGTTGGAGCAATCAGCCCCAGCATTTT.